This record covers a single TCR beta chain. As yet, its antigen is unknown. V gave up 6 bases and J gave up 6 bases; unmatched junction bases: 7. The germline V gene encodes CDR1 MNHEY and CDR2 SVGEGT. The CDR3 runs to 13 residues. These data are taken from a study of blood T cells in healthy people across ages. General observations from the study: Higher naive T cell percentage went strongly together with higher TCR beta diversity. PBMCs that were unsorted prevented a conclusive naive versus antigen-experienced comparison.

Donors were healthy Caucasian individuals from Russia aged roughly 6 to 90. For every donor, a draw yielded about 10 milliliters of peripheral blood. Together with a sample-barcoded 5' primer, a J-beta primer mix was included in a second PCR lasting roughly 6 to 12 cycles. TCRdb passed the 5' RACE reads through MiXCR, listing each CDR3 protein once. The sample holds 1.2 million to 1.5 million distinct CDR3 sequences, 40% to 50% seen once. Sequenced material: blood. The TCR originated in a woman between 18 and 30 years old in good health. The chain couples TRBV6-2 or TRBV6-3 to TRBJ1-1; 7 bases align to TRBD1. The CDR3 is CASSKTGRPEAFF. The CDR3 DNA reads as TGTGCCAGCAGCAAGACAGGGAGGCCTGAAGCTTTCTTT.